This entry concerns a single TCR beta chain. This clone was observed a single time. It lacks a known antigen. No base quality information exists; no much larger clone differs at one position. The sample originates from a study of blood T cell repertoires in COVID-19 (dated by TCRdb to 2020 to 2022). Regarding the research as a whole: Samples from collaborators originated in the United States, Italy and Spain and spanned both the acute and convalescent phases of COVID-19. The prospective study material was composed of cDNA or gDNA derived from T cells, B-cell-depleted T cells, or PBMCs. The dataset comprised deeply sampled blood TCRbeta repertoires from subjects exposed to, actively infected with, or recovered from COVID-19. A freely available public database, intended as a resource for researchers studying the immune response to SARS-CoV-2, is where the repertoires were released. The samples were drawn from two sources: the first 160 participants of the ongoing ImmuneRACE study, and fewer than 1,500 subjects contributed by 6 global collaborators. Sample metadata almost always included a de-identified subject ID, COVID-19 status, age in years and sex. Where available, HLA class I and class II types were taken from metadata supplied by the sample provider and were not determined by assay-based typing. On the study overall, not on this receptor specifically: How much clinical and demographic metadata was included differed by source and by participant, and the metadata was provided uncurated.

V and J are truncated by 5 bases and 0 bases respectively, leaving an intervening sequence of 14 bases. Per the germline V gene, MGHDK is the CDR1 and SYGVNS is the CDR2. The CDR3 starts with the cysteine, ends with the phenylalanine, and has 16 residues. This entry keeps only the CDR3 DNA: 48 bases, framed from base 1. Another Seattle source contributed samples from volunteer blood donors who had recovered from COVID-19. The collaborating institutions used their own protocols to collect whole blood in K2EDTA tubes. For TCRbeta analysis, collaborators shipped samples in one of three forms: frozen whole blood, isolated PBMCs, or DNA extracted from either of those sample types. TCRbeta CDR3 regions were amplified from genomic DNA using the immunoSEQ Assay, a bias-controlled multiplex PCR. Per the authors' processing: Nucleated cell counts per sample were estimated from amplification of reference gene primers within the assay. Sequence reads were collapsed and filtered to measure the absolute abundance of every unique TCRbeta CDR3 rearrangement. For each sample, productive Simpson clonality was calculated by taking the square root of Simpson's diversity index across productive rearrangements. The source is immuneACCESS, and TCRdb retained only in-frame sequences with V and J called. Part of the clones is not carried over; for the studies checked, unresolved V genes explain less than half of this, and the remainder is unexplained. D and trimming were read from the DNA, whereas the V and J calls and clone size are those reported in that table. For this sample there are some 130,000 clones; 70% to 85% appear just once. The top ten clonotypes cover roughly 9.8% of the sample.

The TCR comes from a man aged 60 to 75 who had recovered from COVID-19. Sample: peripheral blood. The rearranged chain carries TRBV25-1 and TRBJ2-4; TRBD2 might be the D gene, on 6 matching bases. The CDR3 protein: CASSSRRDLAKNIQYF. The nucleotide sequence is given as TGTGCCAGCAGTTCGAGGCGGGACTTAGCCAAAAACATTCAGTACTTC.